The 15 T cell receptor beta chains presented below share a single source sample, sequenced in a study of blood T cell repertoires in COVID-19. Profiled with immunoSEQ multiplex PCR; TCRdb holds only in-frame clones, not every one. The sample gives 130,000 to 150,000 clones, roughly four fifths of which show up once; 9.2% is in the top ten. The source material was PBMCs or T cells enriched from blood (not recorded which). The receptor source for this set is a man between 50 and 59 years old who had recovered from COVID-19.

This sequence joins TRBV7-2 and TRBJ2-1; D perhaps matches TRBD2 (5 bases). This CDR3 comprises 14 residues. Germline V gene data show CDR1 as SGHTA and CDR2 as FQGNSA. Trimming stripped 0 bases from V and 5 bases from J, with 8 bases between. The CDR3 reads CASSLAGSNNEQFF. The CDR3 DNA sequence: TGTGCCAGCAGCTTAGCGGGGAGTAACAATGAGCAGTTCTTC.

The chain carries TRBV10-1 and TRBJ2-7; 10 bases agree with TRBD1. Germline V gene sequence: CDR1 WNHNN, CDR2 SYGVQD (reference sequence). Trimming at V came to 5 bases and at J to 0 bases, leaving 10 bases not matched to a gene. This CDR3 is 17 amino acids long. The DNA of the CDR3 is TGCGCCAGCAGTCCCGGGACAGGGGCCTTAATCTCCTACGAGCAGTACTTC. It specifies CASSPGTGALISYEQYF.

This clone showed up just once. The chain links TRBV2 to TRBJ2-1; the D is unclear. Germline V CDR1 and CDR2: SNHLY, FYNNEI. The CDR3 spans 12 residues. The V gene lost 7 bases and the J gene lost 4 bases, with 8 bases spanning the gap. CDR3 coding DNA: TGTGCCAGCAATACCGGTTACAATGAGCAGTTCTTC. Its protein is CASNTGYNEQFF.

This clone came up once. The rearrangement links TRBV5-1 to TRBJ2-5, with TRBD2 matching 10 bases. This CDR3 is built from 15 residues. Trimming removed 2 bases from V and 0 bases from J; junction bases left unmatched: 1. Germline CDR1 SGHRS, CDR2 YFSETQ. CDR3 amino acids: CASSFLAGDQETQYF. Written as DNA, the CDR3 is TGCGCCAGCAGCTTTCTAGCGGGGGACCAAGAGACCCAGTACTTC.

The chain couples TRBV6-2 or TRBV6-3 to TRBJ2-7; D remains ambiguous. Trimming removed 0 bases from V and 4 bases from J, with 7 bases in between. Per the germline V gene, CDR1 is MNHEY and CDR2 is SVGEGT. This CDR3 is built from 13 residues. The CDR3 spells CASSYSTAYEQYF. Written as DNA, the CDR3 is TGTGCCAGCAGTTACTCGACTGCGTACGAGCAGTACTTC.

The CDR3 spells CASSLGETGREAFF. The CDR3, as DNA: TGTGCCAGCAGCTTAGGGGAGACAGGCCGAGAAGCTTTCTTT. The chain links TRBV7-9 to TRBJ1-1; TRBD1 is a possible D gene (6 bases). Trimming took 1 base from V and 8 from J, leaving 14 bases between them. CDR1 SEHNR and CDR2 FQNEAQ come from the germline V gene (reference sequence). The CDR3 spans 14 residues.

This clone was seen a few times. This rearrangement joins TRBV30 to TRBJ1-2; tentative D call: TRBD1 (6 bases). The CDR3 length is 14 residues. Trimming removed 6 bases at V and 0 bases at J, with 14 bases between. CDR1 GTSNPN and CDR2 SVGIG come from the germline V gene (reference sequence). The CDR3 DNA sequence: TGTGCCTGCCTCGGACAGTTAGCTAACTATGGCTACACCTTC. Its protein product is CACLGQLANYGYTF.

The V call is TRBV4-3, the J call TRBJ1-2; 9 positions agree with TRBD1. There are 14 residues in the CDR3. V lost 3 bases and J lost 5; bases outside the gene matches: 4. Germline lookup yields CDR1 LGHNA and CDR2 YSLEER. CDR3 nucleotides: TGCGCCAGCAGCCATTCCGACAGGGGGTATGGCTACACCTTC. Protein: CASSHSDRGYGYTF.

The CDR3 coding sequence is TGTGCCAGCAGCTTCCCTCAGCGGGGGGGCTCCACAGATACGCAGTATTTT. This translates into CASSFPQRGGSTDTQYF. This rearrangement joins TRBV7-6 to TRBJ2-3, with 10 bases matching TRBD2. Germline CDR1 SGHVS, CDR2 FNYEAQ. The V gene end was trimmed by 3 bases and the J gene end by 2 bases; junction bases not matched to a gene: 8. The CDR3 totals 17 residues.

This clone was picked up one time. The chain combines TRBV29-1 with TRBJ1-5; D is undetermined. This CDR3 comprises 13 residues. The germline V gene has CDR1 SQVTM and CDR2 ANQGSEA. Trimming cost V 1 base and J 2 bases, with 6 bases left between them. The DNA of the CDR3 is TGCAGCGTTGAAGCTGGAGGCAATCAGCCCCAGCATTTT. This translates into CSVEAGGNQPQHF.

This clone appeared a few times. V is TRBV10-3 and J is TRBJ1-3, with D perhaps matching TRBD1 (6 bases). V shed 4 bases and J shed 0 bases, with 10 bases lying between them. Germline V lookup: CDR1 ENHRY, CDR2 SYGVKD. This CDR3 comprises 15 residues. CDR3 residues: CAISGQQGSGNTIYF. CDR3 DNA sequence: TGTGCCATCAGTGGGCAACAGGGCTCTGGAAACACCATATATTTT.

The chain links TRBV5-6 to TRBJ1-1; D unresolved. The CDR3 contains 10 residues. V was shortened by 6 bases and J by 6 bases, with 6 bases between the two germline ends. Germline CDR1 and CDR2: SGHDT and YYEEEE. As DNA, the CDR3 is TGTGCCAGCAAGTCAGCTGAAGCTTTCTTT. Its protein product is CASKSAEAFF. The whole variable domain, filled in from reference TRBV5-6 and TRBJ1-1, reads DAGVTQSPTHLIKTRGQQVTLRCSPKSGHDTVSWYQQALGQGPQFIFQYYEEEERQRGNFPDRFSGHQFPNYSSELNVNALLLGDSALYLCASKSAEAFFGQGTRLTVV.

The V call is TRBV18, the J call TRBJ1-2; weak D call: TRBD1 (5 bases). Germline CDR1 reads KGHSH; CDR2 reads LQKENI. The CDR3 sequence is 15 residues long. V was cut by 2 bases and J by 0 bases, with 10 bases left in between. DNA of the CDR3: TGTGCCAGCTCACCATCAGGGTTAGCTAACTATGGCTACACCTTC. Translated, it gives CASSPSGLANYGYTF.

The chain carries TRBV6-5 and TRBJ2-5; D might be TRBD2 (5 bases). The germline CDR1 and CDR2 sequences are MNHEY and SVGAGI. The CDR3 runs to 14 residues. V lost 3 bases, J lost 7 bases, and 15 bases lay in between. Written as DNA, the CDR3 is TGTGCCAGCAGTTATTCGTGGGAGTCTCGGACCCAGTACTTC. Protein sequence: CASSYSWESRTQYF.

Remarks on this clone: A far bigger clonotype differs at one base, so this is likely a read error. Other DNA sequences within the sample encode an identical CDR3. This chain links TRBV28 with TRBJ1-2; 9 positions match TRBD1. Germline CDR1 MDHEN, CDR2 SYDVKM. The CDR3 spans 13 residues. V dropped 6 bases and J dropped 4; count of bases not matched to a gene: 3. CDR3 coding DNA: TGTGCCAGCAGCCTGGGACAGGGCTATGGCTACACCTTC. Translated: CASSLGQGYGYTF.